This T cell receptor beta chain is from a study of T cell responses to AZD1222 COVID-19 vaccine. About the study: Combined were second doses at about 4 or about 12 weeks.

Between the trimmed V and J ends, which lost 0 bases and 4 bases, there was a span of 6 bases. The CDR3 loop spans 13 amino acids. Germline V gene lookup returns CDR1 KGHSH and CDR2 LQKENI. General study findings and limits: Repertoire collection took place solely once the T cell response had peaked. Two AZD1222 doses significantly raised spike-specific TCR breadth and depth over controls. Unmutated regions of variants are reportedly targeted by nearly half of spike-specific TCRs.

Repertoires were generated with immunoSEQ multiplex PCR, while TCRdb's copy carries only in-frame clones and drops some. The sample gives over 95,000 clones, approximately 93% of which show up once; 4% to 5.5% is in the top ten. This clone was counted once. Its antigen is currently unknown. Sequences were derived from peripheral blood, sampled on day 0 of AZD1222 vaccination. The TCR was taken from an adult in good health. This chain connects TRBV18 to TRBJ1-2; D is undetermined. The CDR3 is CASSPPGGYGYTF. CDR3 nucleotide sequence: TGTGCCAGCTCACCACCGGGTGGCTATGGCTACACCTTC.